This T cell receptor (beta chain) is from a study of early T cells in non-severe SARS-CoV-2 infection. About the research overall: From unsorted whole blood, bulk RNA was sequenced, and the chains remained unpaired. Findings and limits, study-wide: Anti-spike CD8 responses were favored in VDJdb matching, and private and CD4 specificities were missed.

With respect to this clonotype: Its matching antigen is unknown.

As part of library construction, unique molecular identifiers were attached to individual cDNA molecules. TCRdb recomputed calls from the 5' RACE reads with MiXCR, one row per CDR3 protein. The repertoire holds about 58,000 distinct CDR3 sequences, with about 7.7% as singletons. Germline lookup yields CDR1 SEHNR and CDR2 FQNEAQ (reference sequence). Unmatched junction bases numbered 4, after V lost 5 bases and J lost 3 bases. The CDR3 is 15 residues long. The receptor was derived from an adult who was a healthcare worker with PCR-confirmed SARS-CoV-2 infection or an uninfected control (not recorded which). What was sequenced was whole blood. The chain employs TRBV7-9 and TRBJ2-2; 9 bases align to TRBD1. This chain's CDR3 is CASSPDRGHTGELFF. The CDR3 DNA reads as TGTGCCAGCAGCCCGGACAGGGGTCACACCGGGGAGCTGTTTTTT.